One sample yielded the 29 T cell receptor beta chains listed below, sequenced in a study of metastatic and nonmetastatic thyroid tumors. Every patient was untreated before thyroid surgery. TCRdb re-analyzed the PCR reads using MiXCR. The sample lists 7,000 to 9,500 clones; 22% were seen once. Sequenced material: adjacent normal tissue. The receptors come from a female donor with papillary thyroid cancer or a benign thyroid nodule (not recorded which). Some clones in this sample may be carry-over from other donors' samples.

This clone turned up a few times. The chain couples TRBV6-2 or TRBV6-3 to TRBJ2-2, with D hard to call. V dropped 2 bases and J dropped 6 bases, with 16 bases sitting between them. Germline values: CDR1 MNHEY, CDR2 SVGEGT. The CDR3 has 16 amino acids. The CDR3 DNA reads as TGTGCCAGCAGTTACGGTCCAAATATGGAAGCCGGGGAGCTGTTTTTT. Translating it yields CASSYGPNMEAGELFF.

The CDR3 DNA follows: TGTGCCAGCGGTCCGACAGGGGCATACAATGAGCAGTTCTTC. Its translation: CASGPTGAYNEQFF. V is TRBV6-1 and J is TRBJ2-1, with 8 bases lining up with TRBD1. Germline loops: CDR1 MNHNS, CDR2 SASEGT. The CDR3 has 14 amino acids. V lost 8 bases to trimming and J lost 4 bases; unmatched junction nucleotides: 7.

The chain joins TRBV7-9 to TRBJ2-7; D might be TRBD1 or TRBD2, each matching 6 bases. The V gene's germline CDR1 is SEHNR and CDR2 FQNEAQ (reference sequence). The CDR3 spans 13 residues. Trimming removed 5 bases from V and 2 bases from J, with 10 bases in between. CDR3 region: CASSGGGTYEQYF. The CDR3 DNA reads TGTGCCAGCAGCGGAGGGGGGACCTACGAGCAGTACTTC. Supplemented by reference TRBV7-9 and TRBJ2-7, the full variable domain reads DTGVSQNPRHKITKRGQNVTFRCDPISEHNRLYWYRQTLGQGPEFLTYFQNEAQLEKSRLLSDRFSAERPKGSFSTLEIQRTEQGDSAMYLCASSGGGTYEQYFGPGTRLTVT.

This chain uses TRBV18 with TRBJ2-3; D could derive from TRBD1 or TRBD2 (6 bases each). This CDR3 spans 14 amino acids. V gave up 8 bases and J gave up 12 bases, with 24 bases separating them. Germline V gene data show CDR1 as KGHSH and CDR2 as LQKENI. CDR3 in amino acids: CASPRMGRTESQYF. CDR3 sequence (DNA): TGTGCCAGCCCCCGTATGGGGAGGACAGAATCTCAGTATTTT.

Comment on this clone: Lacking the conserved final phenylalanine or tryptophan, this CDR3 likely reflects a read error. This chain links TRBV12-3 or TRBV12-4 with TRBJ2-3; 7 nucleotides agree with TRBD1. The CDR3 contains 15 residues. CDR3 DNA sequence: TGTGCCAGCAGATTAGAGGGACAGACCACAGATACGCAGTATTTA. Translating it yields CASRLEGQTTDTQYL.

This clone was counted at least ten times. CDR3 sequence (DNA): TGTGCCAGCAAGGCGGAAGAGACCCAGTACTTC. Residues: CASKAEETQYF. This rearrangement joins TRBV2 to TRBJ2-5; unclear D gene. Germline CDR1 is SNHLY and CDR2 is FYNNEI. This CDR3 is 11 amino acids long. Trimming pared 7 bases from V and 3 bases from J, leaving 6 bases between.

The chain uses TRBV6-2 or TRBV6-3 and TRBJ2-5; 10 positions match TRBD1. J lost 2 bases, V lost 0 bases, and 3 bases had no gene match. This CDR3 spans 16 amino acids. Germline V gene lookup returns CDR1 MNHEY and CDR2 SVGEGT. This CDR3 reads CASSYSGTGAQETQYF. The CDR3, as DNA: TGTGCCAGCAGTTACTCCGGGACAGGGGCACAAGAGACCCAGTACTTC.

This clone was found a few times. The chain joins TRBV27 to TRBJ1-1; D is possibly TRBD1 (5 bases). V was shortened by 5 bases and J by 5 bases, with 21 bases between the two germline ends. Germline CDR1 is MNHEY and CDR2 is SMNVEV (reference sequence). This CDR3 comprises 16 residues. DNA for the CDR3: TGTGCCAGCAGTCCCGGGACCGGAGGGATAGGAACTGAAGCTTTCTTT. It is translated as CASSPGTGGIGTEAFF.

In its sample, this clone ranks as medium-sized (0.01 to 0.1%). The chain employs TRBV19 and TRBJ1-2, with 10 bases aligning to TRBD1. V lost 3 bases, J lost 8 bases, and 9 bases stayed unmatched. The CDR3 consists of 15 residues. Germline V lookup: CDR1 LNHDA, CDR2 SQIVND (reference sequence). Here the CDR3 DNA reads TGTGCCAGTAGTATTAGCTACGTGACAGGGGGCGGCTACACCTTC. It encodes CASSISYVTGGGYTF.

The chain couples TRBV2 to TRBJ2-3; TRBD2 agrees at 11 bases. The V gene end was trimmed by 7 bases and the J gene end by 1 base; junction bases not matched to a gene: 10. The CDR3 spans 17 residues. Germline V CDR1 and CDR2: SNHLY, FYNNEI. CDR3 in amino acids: CASIHRGTSGRTDTQYF. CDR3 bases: TGTGCCAGCATCCATAGGGGGACTAGCGGACGCACAGATACGCAGTATTTT.

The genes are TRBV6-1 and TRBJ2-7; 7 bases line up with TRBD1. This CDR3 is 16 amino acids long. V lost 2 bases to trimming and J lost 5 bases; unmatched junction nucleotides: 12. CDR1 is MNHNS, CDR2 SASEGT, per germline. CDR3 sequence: CASSEIRDRNWDEQYF. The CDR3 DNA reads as TGTGCCAGCAGTGAAATCCGGGACAGAAACTGGGACGAGCAGTACTTC.

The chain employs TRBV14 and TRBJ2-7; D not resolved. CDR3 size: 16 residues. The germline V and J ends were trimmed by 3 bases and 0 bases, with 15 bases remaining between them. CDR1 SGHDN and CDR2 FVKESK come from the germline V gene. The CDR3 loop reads CASSHYYYSSSYEQYF. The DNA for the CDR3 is TGTGCCAGCAGCCACTATTACTACAGTAGCTCCTACGAGCAGTACTTC.

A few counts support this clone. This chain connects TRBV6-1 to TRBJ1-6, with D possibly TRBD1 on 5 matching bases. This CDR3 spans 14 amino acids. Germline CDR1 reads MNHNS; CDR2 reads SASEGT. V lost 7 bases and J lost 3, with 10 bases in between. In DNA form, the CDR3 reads TGTGCCAGCATGATCGACAGCTATAATTCACCCCTCCACTTT. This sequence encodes CASMIDSYNSPLHF.

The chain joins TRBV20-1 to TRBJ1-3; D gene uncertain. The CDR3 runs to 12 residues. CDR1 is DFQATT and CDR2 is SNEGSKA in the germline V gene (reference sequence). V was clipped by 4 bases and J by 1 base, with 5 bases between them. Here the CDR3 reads CSATYSGNTIYF. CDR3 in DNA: TGCAGTGCTACTTATTCTGGAAACACCATATATTTT.

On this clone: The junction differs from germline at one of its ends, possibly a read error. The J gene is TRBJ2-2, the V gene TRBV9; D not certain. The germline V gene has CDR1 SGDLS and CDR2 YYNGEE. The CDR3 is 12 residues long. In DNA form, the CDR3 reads TGCGCCAGCATCGTTGGGGCCGGGGAGCTGTTTTTT. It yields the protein CASIVGAGELFF.

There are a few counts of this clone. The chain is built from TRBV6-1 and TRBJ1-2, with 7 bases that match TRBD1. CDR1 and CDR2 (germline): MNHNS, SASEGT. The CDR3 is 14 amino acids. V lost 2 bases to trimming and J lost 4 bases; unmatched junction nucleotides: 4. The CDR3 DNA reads TGTGCCAGCAGTGAATGGACAGGTCCCTATGGCTACACCTTC. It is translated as CASSEWTGPYGYTF.

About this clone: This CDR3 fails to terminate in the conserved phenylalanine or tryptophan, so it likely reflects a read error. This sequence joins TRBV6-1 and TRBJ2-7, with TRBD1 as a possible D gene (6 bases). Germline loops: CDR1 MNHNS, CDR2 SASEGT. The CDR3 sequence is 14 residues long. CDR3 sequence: CDSSSTGSSYEQYL. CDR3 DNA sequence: TGTGACAGCAGCTCAACAGGGAGCTCATACGAGCAGTACCTC.

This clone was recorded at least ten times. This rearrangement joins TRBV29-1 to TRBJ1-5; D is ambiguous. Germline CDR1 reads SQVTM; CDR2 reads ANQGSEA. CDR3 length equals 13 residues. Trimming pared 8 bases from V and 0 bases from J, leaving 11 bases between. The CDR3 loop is CSIAQNSNQPQHF. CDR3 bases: TGCAGCATCGCACAGAATAGCAATCAGCCCCAGCATTTT.

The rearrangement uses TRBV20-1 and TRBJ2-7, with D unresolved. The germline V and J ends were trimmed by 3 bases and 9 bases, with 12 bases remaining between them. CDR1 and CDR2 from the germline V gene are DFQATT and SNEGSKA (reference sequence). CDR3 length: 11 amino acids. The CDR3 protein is CSASIKGRQYF. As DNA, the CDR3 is TGCAGTGCTAGCATTAAGGGAAGGCAGTACTTC.

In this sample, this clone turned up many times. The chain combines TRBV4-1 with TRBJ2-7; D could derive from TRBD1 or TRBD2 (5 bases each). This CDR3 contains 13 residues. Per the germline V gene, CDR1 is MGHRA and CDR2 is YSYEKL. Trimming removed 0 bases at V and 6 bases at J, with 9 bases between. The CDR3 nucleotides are TGCGCCAGCAGCCAAGATTCTGGGGGCGAGCAGTACTTC. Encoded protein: CASSQDSGGEQYF.

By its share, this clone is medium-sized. CDR3 residues: CAISITSGSFYEQYF. The CDR3 bases are TGTGCCATCAGTATTACTAGCGGGTCGTTCTACGAGCAGTACTTC. The chain has TRBV10-3 and TRBJ2-7; the match to TRBD2 covers 9 bases. Trimming cost V 5 bases and J 3 bases; bases outside gene matches: 8. The CDR3 totals 15 residues. CDR1 and CDR2 from the germline V gene are ENHRY and SYGVKD.

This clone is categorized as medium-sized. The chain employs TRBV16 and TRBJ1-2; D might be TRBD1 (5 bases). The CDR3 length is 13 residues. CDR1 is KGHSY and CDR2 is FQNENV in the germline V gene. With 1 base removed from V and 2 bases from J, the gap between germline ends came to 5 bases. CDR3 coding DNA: TGTGCCAGCAGCCAATGGGGCAACTATGGCTACACCTTC. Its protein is CASSQWGNYGYTF.

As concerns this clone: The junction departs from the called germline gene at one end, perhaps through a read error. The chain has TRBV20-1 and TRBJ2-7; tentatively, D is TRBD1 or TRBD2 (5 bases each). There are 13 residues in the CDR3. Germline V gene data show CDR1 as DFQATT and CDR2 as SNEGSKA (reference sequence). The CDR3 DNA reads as TGCAGCGCTAGCCGAACAGGCTCCTACGATCATTACTTC. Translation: CSASRTGSYDHYF.

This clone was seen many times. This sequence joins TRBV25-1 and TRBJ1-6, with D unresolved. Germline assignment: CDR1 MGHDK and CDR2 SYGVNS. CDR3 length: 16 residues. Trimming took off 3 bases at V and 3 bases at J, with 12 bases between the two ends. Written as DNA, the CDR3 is TGTGCCAGCAGTGATGCAGAAAACGTCTATAATTCACCCCTCCACTTT. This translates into CASSDAENVYNSPLHF.

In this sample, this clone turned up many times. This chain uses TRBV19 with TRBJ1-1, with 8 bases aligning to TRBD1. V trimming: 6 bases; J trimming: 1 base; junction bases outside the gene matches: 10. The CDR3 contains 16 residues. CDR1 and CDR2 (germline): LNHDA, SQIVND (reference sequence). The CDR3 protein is CASRDTSTGANTEAFF. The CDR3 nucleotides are TGTGCCAGTAGGGACACTTCGACAGGGGCGAACACTGAAGCTTTCTTT.

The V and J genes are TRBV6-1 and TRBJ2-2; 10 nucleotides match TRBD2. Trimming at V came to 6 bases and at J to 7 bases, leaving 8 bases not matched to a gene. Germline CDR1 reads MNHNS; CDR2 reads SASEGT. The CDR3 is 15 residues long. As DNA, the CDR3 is TGTGCCAGCAGCCTACTAGCGGGGAGGGGCGGGGAGCTGTTTTTT. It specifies CASSLLAGRGGELFF.

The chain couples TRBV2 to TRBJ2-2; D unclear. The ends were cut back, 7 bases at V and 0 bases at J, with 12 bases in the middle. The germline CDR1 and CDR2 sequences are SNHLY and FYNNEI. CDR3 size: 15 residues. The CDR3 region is CASTQWTSNTGELFF. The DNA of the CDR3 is TGTGCCAGCACCCAATGGACCTCGAACACCGGGGAGCTGTTTTTT. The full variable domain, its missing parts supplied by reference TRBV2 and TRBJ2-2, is EPEVTQTPSHQVTQMGQEVILRCVPISNHLYFYWYRQILGQKVEFLVSFYNNEISEKSEIFDDQFSVERPDGSNFTLKIRSTKLEDSAMYFCASTQWTSNTGELFFGEGSRLTVL.

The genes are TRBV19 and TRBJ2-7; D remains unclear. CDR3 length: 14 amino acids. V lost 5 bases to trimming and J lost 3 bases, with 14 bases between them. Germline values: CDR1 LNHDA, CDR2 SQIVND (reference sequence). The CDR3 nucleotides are TGTGCCAGTAGTCCATTATCGTCAGGCTACGAGCAGTACTTC. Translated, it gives CASSPLSSGYEQYF.

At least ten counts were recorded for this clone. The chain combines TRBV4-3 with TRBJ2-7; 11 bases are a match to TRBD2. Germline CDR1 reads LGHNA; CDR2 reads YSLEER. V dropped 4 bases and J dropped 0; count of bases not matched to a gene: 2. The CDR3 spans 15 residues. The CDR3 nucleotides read TGCGCCAGCAGCCCTGGACTAGCGGGCTCCTACGAGCAGTACTTC. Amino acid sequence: CASSPGLAGSYEQYF.